This TCR beta chain was sequenced during a study of blood T cell repertoires in COVID-19. About the study: Samples of COVID-19 (acute and convalescent) were obtained from the United States, Italy and Spain. PBMCs, B-cell-depleted T cells, or T cells were the source of the cDNA or gDNA that made up the material.

Per the study methods: Estimated nucleated cell counts came from reference gene primer amplification. Generated by immunoSEQ multiplex PCR, the TCRdb table keeps only in-frame clones and is missing some. V and J calls and clone size come straight from that table; D and trimming were deduced from the DNA. This sample has 230,000 or so clones; approximately 79% occur once, and the top ten carry around 5.1%. Germline assignment: CDR1 SGHRS and CDR2 YFSETQ. The CDR3 runs 15 residues. Trimming pared 0 bases from V and 5 bases from J, leaving 14 bases between. This sequence originates from a human donor in a cohort sampled during active COVID-19. This chain uses TRBV5-1 with TRBJ2-5; D gene uncertain. Material for sequencing was peripheral blood. CDR3 protein: CASSLDPSHGETQYF. For the CDR3, the DNA is TGCGCCAGCAGCTTGGACCCCTCCCACGGGGAGACCCAGTACTTC.